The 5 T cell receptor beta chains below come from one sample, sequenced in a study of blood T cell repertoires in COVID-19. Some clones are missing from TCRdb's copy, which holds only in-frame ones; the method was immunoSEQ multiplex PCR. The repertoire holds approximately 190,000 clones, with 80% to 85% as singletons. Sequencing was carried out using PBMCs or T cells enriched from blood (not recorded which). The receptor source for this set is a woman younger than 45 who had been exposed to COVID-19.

This chain's CDR3 is CASSKQGDYGYTF. The CDR3 coding sequence is TGTGCCAGCAGCAAACAGGGTGACTATGGCTACACCTTC. J is TRBJ1-2 and V is TRBV9, with D possibly matching TRBD1 (6 bases). Trimming cost V 4 bases and J 3 bases, with 10 bases left between them. Germline assignment: CDR1 SGDLS and CDR2 YYNGEE. This CDR3 spans 13 amino acids.

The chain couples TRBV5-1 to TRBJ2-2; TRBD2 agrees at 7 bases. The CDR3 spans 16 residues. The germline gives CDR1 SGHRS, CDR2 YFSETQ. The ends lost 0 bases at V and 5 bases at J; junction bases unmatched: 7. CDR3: CASSLDSSGVTGELFF. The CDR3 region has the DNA TGCGCCAGCAGCTTGGATTCAAGCGGGGTAACCGGGGAGCTGTTTTTT.

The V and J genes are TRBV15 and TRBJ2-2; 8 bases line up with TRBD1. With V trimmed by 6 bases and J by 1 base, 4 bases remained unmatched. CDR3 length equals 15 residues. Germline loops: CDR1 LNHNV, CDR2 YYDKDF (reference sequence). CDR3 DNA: TGTGCCACCAGACCCGGGACAGGGAACACCGGGGAGCTGTTTTTT. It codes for CATRPGTGNTGELFF.

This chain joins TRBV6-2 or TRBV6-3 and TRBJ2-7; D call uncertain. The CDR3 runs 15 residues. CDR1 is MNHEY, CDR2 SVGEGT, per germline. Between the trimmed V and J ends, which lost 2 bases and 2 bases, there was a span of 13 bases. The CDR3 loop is CASSYEAEPTYEQYF. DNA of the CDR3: TGTGCCAGCAGTTACGAGGCCGAACCTACCTACGAGCAGTACTTC.

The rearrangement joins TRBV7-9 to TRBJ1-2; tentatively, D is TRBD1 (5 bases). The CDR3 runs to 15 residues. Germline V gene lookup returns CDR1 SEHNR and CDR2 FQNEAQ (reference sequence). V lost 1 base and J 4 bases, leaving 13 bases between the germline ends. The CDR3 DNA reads TGTGCCAGCAGCTTAGGGAAGACAGTCACCTATGGCTACACCTTC. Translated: CASSLGKTVTYGYTF.